The rows below give T cell receptor beta chains drawn from one sample of a study of blood T cell repertoires in COVID-19. Using immunoSEQ multiplex PCR, the repertoire was profiled, and TCRdb retains in-frame clones only, with some absent. The sample includes 200,000 to 250,000 clones, 80% to 90% of them seen just once. Material for sequencing was PBMCs or T cells enriched from blood (not recorded which). All receptors come from a woman aged 40 to 49 with acute COVID-19. Both conserved end residues are part of each CDR3. D genes are given only for firm matches. The size field is filled for only some rows; it gives once, few, many or a size class.

v_call: TRBV29-1
j_call: TRBJ1-2
d_call: .
clone_size: few
cdr3_nt: TGCAGCGTTGAAGCGATAGGGGATGGCTACACCTTC
cdr3_aa: CSVEAIGDGYTF

v_call: TRBV5-1
j_call: TRBJ1-1
d_call: .
clone_size: once
cdr3_nt: TGCGCCAGCAGCTTGGCGAGCCACAGGGTTAACACTGAAGCTTTCTTT
cdr3_aa: CASSLASHRVNTEAFF

v_call: TRBV10-2
j_call: TRBJ1-4
d_call: .
clone_size: .
cdr3_nt: TGCGCCAGCTCCAGGGGCCAAACTAATGAAAAACTGTTTTTT
cdr3_aa: CASSRGQTNEKLFF

v_call: TRBV5-4
j_call: TRBJ2-2
d_call: .
clone_size: few
cdr3_nt: TGTGCCAGCAGCTTATCTAGGGGGGAGCTGTTTTTT
cdr3_aa: CASSLSRGELFF

v_call: TRBV5-5
j_call: TRBJ2-7
d_call: .
clone_size: .
cdr3_nt: TGTGCCAGCAGCTTGGTGGGAGGACAGGTCTACGAGCAGTACTTC
cdr3_aa: CASSLVGGQVYEQYF

v_call: TRBV9
j_call: TRBJ1-2
d_call: .
clone_size: .
cdr3_nt: TGTGCCAGCAGCGTAGATCAGGGCCCGAACTATGGCTACACCTTC
cdr3_aa: CASSVDQGPNYGYTF

v_call: TRBV5-1
j_call: TRBJ1-5
d_call: .
clone_size: .
cdr3_nt: TGCGCCAGCAGCTTGGGACAGGCTAATCAGCCCCAGCATTTT
cdr3_aa: CASSLGQANQPQHF

v_call: TRBV15
j_call: TRBJ2-1
d_call: .
clone_size: once
cdr3_nt: TGTGCCACCAGCCGGACTAAGGCGAATGAGCAGTTCTTC
cdr3_aa: CATSRTKANEQFF

v_call: TRBV7-2
j_call: TRBJ1-5
d_call: .
clone_size: few
cdr3_nt: TGTGCCAGCAGCCTACAGTACAATCAGCCCCAGCATTTT
cdr3_aa: CASSLQYNQPQHF

v_call: TRBV6-2/TRBV6-3
j_call: TRBJ2-1
d_call: TRBD2
clone_size: .
cdr3_nt: TGTGCCAGCAGTCCGACTAGCGGGGAGTACAATGAGCAGTTCTTC
cdr3_aa: CASSPTSGEYNEQFF

v_call: TRBV28
j_call: TRBJ2-1
d_call: TRBD2
clone_size: .
cdr3_nt: TGTGCCAGCTCCCTCCCCCCGGGTTACTTAAGCGGGACCTACAATGAGCAGTTCTTC
cdr3_aa: CASSLPPGYLSGTYNEQFF

v_call: TRBV5-1
j_call: TRBJ1-6
d_call: .
clone_size: .
cdr3_nt: TGCGCCAGCAGCTTGGGGGACCGCCAAGGAGGGACTAATTCACCCCTCCACTTT
cdr3_aa: CASSLGDRQGGTNSPLHF

v_call: TRBV2
j_call: TRBJ1-3
d_call: .
clone_size: .
cdr3_nt: TGTGCCAGCATTCTTGGGGCCCTCTCTGGAAACACCATATATTTT
cdr3_aa: CASILGALSGNTIYF

v_call: TRBV6-5
j_call: TRBJ2-3
d_call: .
clone_size: .
cdr3_nt: TGTGCCAGCACCAGGATATCCACAGATACGCAGTATTTT
cdr3_aa: CASTRISTDTQYF

v_call: TRBV6-1
j_call: TRBJ1-1
d_call: .
clone_size: few
cdr3_nt: TGTGCCAGCAGTGAAGGGGGGGGGTTCATGAACACTGAAGCTTTCTTT
cdr3_aa: CASSEGGGFMNTEAFF

v_call: TRBV19
j_call: TRBJ2-3
d_call: .
clone_size: .
cdr3_nt: TGTGCCAGTGGAGACAGCCTCACAGATACGCAGTATTTT
cdr3_aa: CASGDSLTDTQYF

v_call: TRBV19
j_call: TRBJ1-5
d_call: TRBD1
clone_size: .
cdr3_nt: TGTGCCAGTAAATGGCCGGGACAGAAGAATCAGCCCCAGCATTTT
cdr3_aa: CASKWPGQKNQPQHF

v_call: TRBV4-1
j_call: TRBJ1-1
d_call: .
clone_size: .
cdr3_nt: TGCGCCAGCAGCCAAGAGAAGGGGGTACGGACTGAAGCTTTCTTT
cdr3_aa: CASSQEKGVRTEAFF

v_call: TRBV11-1
j_call: TRBJ1-1
d_call: TRBD1
clone_size: .
cdr3_nt: TGTGCCAGCAGCCGCCGACAGGGGGCGCGGACTGAAGCTTTCTTT
cdr3_aa: CASSRRQGARTEAFF

v_call: TRBV6-1
j_call: TRBJ1-2
d_call: TRBD1
clone_size: .
cdr3_nt: TGTGCCAGCAGTGAAAGACAGGGCTTTTACTCTGGCTACACCTTC
cdr3_aa: CASSERQGFYSGYTF

v_call: TRBV6-5
j_call: TRBJ1-1
d_call: .
clone_size: .
cdr3_nt: TGTGCCAGCAGTTACGGGCAGGGACTTGAAGCTTTCTTT
cdr3_aa: CASSYGQGLEAFF

v_call: TRBV9
j_call: TRBJ2-2
d_call: .
clone_size: once
cdr3_nt: TGTGCCAGCACCTCCTCAAACTCGGAGCTGTTTTTT
cdr3_aa: CASTSSNSELFF

v_call: TRBV6-2/TRBV6-3
j_call: TRBJ1-2
d_call: .
clone_size: once
cdr3_nt: TGTGCCAGCAGCCTACGCGGAATAAATGGCTACACCTTC
cdr3_aa: CASSLRGINGYTF

v_call: TRBV7-2
j_call: TRBJ1-3
d_call: TRBD1
clone_size: .
cdr3_nt: TGTGCCAGCAGCTTATTGGCGGGACAGGCCTCTGGAAACACCATATATTTT
cdr3_aa: CASSLLAGQASGNTIYF

v_call: TRBV4-1
j_call: TRBJ1-5
d_call: .
clone_size: .
cdr3_nt: TGCGCCAGCAGTATGACACCCTATCAGCCCCAGCATTTT
cdr3_aa: CASSMTPYQPQHF

v_call: TRBV10-3
j_call: TRBJ1-2
d_call: .
clone_size: .
cdr3_nt: TGTGCCACCCTAGACCGCAGCTATGGCTACACCTTC
cdr3_aa: CATLDRSYGYTF

v_call: TRBV5-8
j_call: TRBJ1-5
d_call: TRBD1
clone_size: once
cdr3_nt: TGTGCCAGCAGCCCATACAGGGGGCATAGCAATCAGCCCCAGCATTTT
cdr3_aa: CASSPYRGHSNQPQHF

v_call: TRBV7-6
j_call: TRBJ1-5
d_call: TRBD1
clone_size: .
cdr3_nt: TGTGCCAGCAGCCCTGGGACAGGGGTTCAGCCCCAGCATTTT
cdr3_aa: CASSPGTGVQPQHF

v_call: TRBV18
j_call: TRBJ1-1
d_call: TRBD1
clone_size: .
cdr3_nt: TGTGCCAGCTCACTTTCGACAGGGCGGGGCACTGAAGCTTTCTTT
cdr3_aa: CASSLSTGRGTEAFF

v_call: TRBV6-4
j_call: TRBJ2-1
d_call: TRBD2
clone_size: .
cdr3_nt: TGTGCCAGCAGTAAACTAGCGGGGGGCCAGAACAATGAGCAGTTCTTC
cdr3_aa: CASSKLAGGQNNEQFF

v_call: TRBV18
j_call: TRBJ1-1
d_call: .
clone_size: .
cdr3_nt: TGTGCCAGCTCACCATCCCAGGGAACGAACACTGAAGCTTTCTTT
cdr3_aa: CASSPSQGTNTEAFF

v_call: TRBV4-1
j_call: TRBJ1-5
d_call: .
clone_size: .
cdr3_nt: TGCGCCAGCAGCCAAAGGTTCTTACCTCGGACTTATGGTCAGCCCCAGCATTTT
cdr3_aa: CASSQRFLPRTYGQPQHF

v_call: TRBV4-3
j_call: TRBJ1-6
d_call: .
clone_size: .
cdr3_nt: TGCGCCAGCAGCCAAGAGCGGGGTCTTAATTCACCCCTCCACTTT
cdr3_aa: CASSQERGLNSPLHF

v_call: TRBV7-9
j_call: TRBJ2-2
d_call: .
clone_size: few
cdr3_nt: TGTGCCAGCAGCCCAACCTCCAGGGACACCGGGGAGCTGTTTTTT
cdr3_aa: CASSPTSRDTGELFF

v_call: TRBV7-2
j_call: TRBJ2-3
d_call: TRBD2
clone_size: .
cdr3_nt: TGTGCCAGCAGCTTCCGGATAGCGGGGCCTCGCACAGATACGCAGTATTTT
cdr3_aa: CASSFRIAGPRTDTQYF

v_call: TRBV9
j_call: TRBJ2-5
d_call: TRBD2
clone_size: .
cdr3_nt: TGTGCCAGCAGCCCTCGGGTTGGTAGCGGGGAAGAGACCCAGTACTTC
cdr3_aa: CASSPRVGSGEETQYF

v_call: TRBV5-1
j_call: TRBJ2-7
d_call: .
clone_size: .
cdr3_nt: TGCGCCAGCAGCTTGGCCTTGTCCCTCTACGAGCAGTACTTC
cdr3_aa: CASSLALSLYEQYF

v_call: TRBV28
j_call: TRBJ1-3
d_call: .
clone_size: once
cdr3_nt: TGTGCCAGCAGTATAACTGGAAACACCATATATTTT
cdr3_aa: CASSITGNTIYF

v_call: TRBV25-1
j_call: TRBJ1-4
d_call: .
clone_size: .
cdr3_nt: TGTGCCAGCAGTGATGGGACTCCAGAAAAACTGTTTTTT
cdr3_aa: CASSDGTPEKLFF

v_call: TRBV4-3
j_call: TRBJ2-7
d_call: TRBD1
clone_size: .
cdr3_nt: TGCGCCAGCAGCCAGGACAGGTCCTACGAGCAGTACTTC
cdr3_aa: CASSQDRSYEQYF

v_call: TRBV4-1
j_call: TRBJ1-2
d_call: .
clone_size: .
cdr3_nt: TGCGCCAGCAGCCAAGTAGGACAGAAATATGGCTACACCTTC
cdr3_aa: CASSQVGQKYGYTF

v_call: TRBV5-1
j_call: TRBJ2-5
d_call: .
clone_size: .
cdr3_nt: TGCGCCAGCAGCTTGGAAGGATTAGCTCGGGAGACCCAGTACTTC
cdr3_aa: CASSLEGLARETQYF

v_call: TRBV19
j_call: TRBJ1-3
d_call: .
clone_size: .
cdr3_nt: TGTGCCAGTAGTATCAGGACAGCTGGAAACACCATATATTTT
cdr3_aa: CASSIRTAGNTIYF

v_call: TRBV2
j_call: TRBJ2-7
d_call: .
clone_size: few
cdr3_nt: TGTGCCAGGGGGACACAGTACGAGCAGTACTTC
cdr3_aa: CARGTQYEQYF

v_call: TRBV7-2
j_call: TRBJ2-3
d_call: TRBD2
clone_size: .
cdr3_nt: TGTGCCAGCAGCAAGCGGGGGGTAACAGATACGCAGTATTTT
cdr3_aa: CASSKRGVTDTQYF

v_call: TRBV7-6
j_call: TRBJ2-3
d_call: .
clone_size: .
cdr3_nt: TGTGCCAGCAGCCTGGGAGCAGGGAGGGGGACAGATACGCAGTATTTT
cdr3_aa: CASSLGAGRGTDTQYF

v_call: TRBV27
j_call: TRBJ1-2
d_call: .
clone_size: .
cdr3_nt: TGTGCCAGCAGTTTACGGGGGGATGGCTACACCTTC
cdr3_aa: CASSLRGDGYTF